Each of the 26 T cell receptor beta chains below was sequenced from the same sample in a study of vaccination effects on CD4 cells after COVID-19. Which antigens these TCRs recognize remains unknown. The ViraFEST assay expanded antigen-specific CD4+ T cells with viral peptide pools before sequencing. Culture proceeded for approximately 9 days, and CD4+ T cells were then isolated. Libraries were prepared by immunoSEQ multiplex PCR; TCRdb keeps only in-frame clonotypes and omits some of them. The sample comprises around 79,000 clones, 74% of which are singletons, and about 1.7% rests with the top ten. Here the sequenced sample was CD4+ T cells from PBMCs cultured with HCoV-229E spike peptides, taken before COVID-19 vaccination. Receptors originate from a human donor who received a COVID-19 vaccine.

The rearrangement links TRBV18 to TRBJ2-2; D gene unclear. V lost 4 bases, J lost 0 bases, and 3 bases lay in between. The CDR3 is made up of 13 amino acids. Germline assignment: CDR1 KGHSH and CDR2 LQKENI. This chain's CDR3 is CASSQTNTGELFF. The CDR3 DNA sequence: TGTGCCAGCTCACAAACGAACACCGGGGAGCTGTTTTTT.

The chain carries TRBV24-1 and TRBJ1-2, with TRBD1 as a possible D gene (6 bases). V lost 4 bases and J 7 bases, leaving 18 bases between the germline ends. CDR3 length: 15 residues. Germline V CDR1 and CDR2: KGHDR, SFDVKD. CDR3 DNA sequence: TGTGCCACCAGTGACCCCACCACAGGGTCCATTGGCTACACCTTC. Encoded protein: CATSDPTTGSIGYTF.

The chain has TRBV10-3 and TRBJ2-5; D is tentatively TRBD1 or TRBD2 (6 bases each). The germline V gene encodes CDR1 ENHRY and CDR2 SYGVKD. The CDR3 consists of 13 residues. Trimming removed 11 bases at V and 5 bases at J, with 18 bases between. CDR3 DNA sequence: TGTGCCTCAAGTTGGGGGGCGCGTGAGACCCAGTACTTC. As protein: CASSWGARETQYF.

This chain connects TRBV5-1 to TRBJ2-2; D not certain. Germline V lookup: CDR1 SGHRS, CDR2 YFSETQ. The V end lost 4 bases, the J end lost 5 bases, and 3 bases lay between the germline ends. The CDR3 is 11 residues long. The CDR3 loop is CASSETGELFF. The CDR3, as DNA: TGCGCCAGCAGCGAGACCGGGGAGCTGTTTTTT.

This chain joins TRBV4-1 and TRBJ1-6, with D hard to call. The CDR3 consists of 13 residues. Germline values: CDR1 MGHRA, CDR2 YSYEKL. Trimming removed 0 bases from V and 9 bases from J, with 6 bases in between. CDR3 amino acids: CASSQDRGSPLHF. For the CDR3, the DNA is TGCGCCAGCAGCCAAGATCGGGGTTCACCCCTCCACTTT.

The V gene is TRBV18, the J gene TRBJ1-5; D uncertain. The CDR3 consists of 14 residues. Per germline, CDR1 KGHSH and CDR2 LQKENI. V lost 0 bases and J 1 base, leaving 4 bases between the germline ends. The CDR3 region has the DNA TGTGCCAGCTCACCACCGGACAGCAATCAGCCCCAGCATTTT. Its translation: CASSPPDSNQPQHF. Full variable domain (remainder filled in from reference TRBV18 and TRBJ1-5): NAGVMQNPRHLVRRRGQEARLRCSPMKGHSHVYWYRQLPEEGLKFMVYLQKENIIDESGMPKERFSAEFPKEGPSILRIQQVVRGDSAAYFCASSPPDSNQPQHFGDGTRLSIL.

The V and J genes are TRBV3-1 (or the pseudogene TRBV3-2) and TRBJ1-1; 7 positions match TRBD1. Germline values: CDR1 LGHDT, CDR2 YNNKEL (reference sequence). This CDR3 contains 13 residues. V was clipped by 6 bases and J by 6 bases; unmatched bases: 7. The CDR3 sequence is CASRGRGWAEAFF. The CDR3 coding sequence is TGTGCCAGCAGAGGCAGGGGGTGGGCTGAAGCTTTCTTT.

This clone was counted a few times. CDR3 loop: CASSVMLDQGYTF. CDR3 in DNA: TGTGCCAGCAGCGTAATGTTAGATCAGGGCTACACCTTC. This sequence joins TRBV5-5 and TRBJ1-2; D is ambiguous. V was cut by 4 bases and J by 8 bases, with 15 bases left in between. This CDR3 is built from 13 residues. Germline CDR1 is SGHKS and CDR2 is YYEKEE (reference sequence).

The gene calls are TRBV5-1 and TRBJ2-2; 7 bases are shared with TRBD1. After removal of 4 bases from V and 3 bases from J, the junction contained 6 bases not matched to a gene. The CDR3 covers 15 residues. Germline-derived CDR1 and CDR2 are SGHRS and YFSETQ. CDR3 protein: CASSPGQVYTGELFF. The CDR3, as DNA: TGCGCCAGCAGCCCAGGACAGGTTTACACCGGGGAGCTGTTTTTT.

V and J are TRBV5-1 and TRBJ2-7; D possibly matches TRBD1 or TRBD2 (5 bases each). Between the trimmed V and J ends, which lost 2 bases and 7 bases, there was a span of 19 bases. Germline values: CDR1 SGHRS, CDR2 YFSETQ. CDR3 size: 15 residues. In DNA form, the CDR3 reads TGCGCCAGCAGCTTAGCCGGGACGCCCTTTGAAGAGCAGTACGTC. This codes for CASSLAGTPFEEQYV.

This clone was detected once. This rearrangement joins TRBV19 to TRBJ2-7; TRBD2 might be the D (5 bases). The V and J ends lost 3 bases and 5 bases respectively, with 11 bases between them. The germline gives CDR1 LNHDA, CDR2 SQIVND (reference sequence). The CDR3 loop spans 13 amino acids. CDR3 protein: CASSIGVEDEQYV. CDR3 nucleotide sequence: TGTGCCAGTAGTATCGGGGTTGAAGACGAGCAGTACGTC.

This chain connects TRBV30 to TRBJ1-6, with D perhaps matching TRBD1 (5 bases). Trimming shortened V by 3 bases and J by 5 bases, and 26 bases separated the two germline ends. Germline lookup yields CDR1 GTSNPN and CDR2 SVGIG (reference sequence). The CDR3 loop spans 19 amino acids. CDR3 amino acids: CAWRTGGTILPSHNSPLHF. The CDR3 DNA follows: TGTGCCTGGAGAACGGGGGGAACGATTCTCCCTTCTCATAATTCACCCCTCCACTTT.

V and J are TRBV9 and TRBJ2-1; D gene unclear. Trimming pared 0 bases from V and 0 bases from J, leaving 4 bases between. This CDR3 comprises 14 residues. Per germline, CDR1 SGDLS and CDR2 YYNGEE. The CDR3 nucleotides are TGTGCCAGCAGCGTAGGCCCCTCCTACAATGAGCAGTTCTTC. Encoded protein: CASSVGPSYNEQFF. The full variable domain, completed using reference TRBV9 and TRBJ2-1, is DSGVTQTPKHLITATGQRVTLRCSPRSGDLSVYWYQQSLDQGLQFLIQYYNGEERAKGNILERFSAQQFPDLHSELNLSSLELGDSALYFCASSVGPSYNEQFFGPGTRLTVL.

V gene TRBV10-3 combines with J gene TRBJ1-4, with 7 bases fitting TRBD1. The J segment lost 2 bases and the V segment lost 2 bases, leaving 14 bases of the junction unmatched. The CDR3 is 19 amino acids. The germline CDR1 and CDR2 sequences are ENHRY and SYGVKD. CDR3 sequence reads: CAISEGNRGTSGTNEKLFF. CDR3 nucleotides: TGTGCCATCAGTGAGGGGAACAGGGGAACGAGCGGGACTAATGAAAAACTGTTTTTT.

The V and J genes are TRBV5-1 and TRBJ2-4, with TRBD1 as a possible D gene (6 bases). Trimming stripped 0 bases from V and 0 bases from J, with 16 bases between. The CDR3 loop spans 18 amino acids. Germline V gives CDR1 SGHRS, CDR2 YFSETQ. As DNA, the CDR3 is TGCGCCAGCAGCTTGGTCTTTCAGGGGCGTGGAGCCAAAAACATTCAGTACTTC. Translated, it gives CASSLVFQGRGAKNIQYF.

This clone was observed a handful of times. The chain couples TRBV18 to TRBJ2-2; D is unresolved. Trimming took off 5 bases at V and 0 bases at J, with 7 bases between the two ends. The germline gives CDR1 KGHSH, CDR2 LQKENI. The CDR3 sequence is 14 residues long. Here the CDR3 DNA reads TGTGCCAGCTCAGCTACGTCGAACACCGGGGAGCTGTTTTTT. Translating gives CASSATSNTGELFF.

In its sample, this clone was seen a few times. In nucleotides, the CDR3 is TGTGCCAGCAGTTTTGAGACTAGCAAGGCAAACATTCAGTACTTC. Encoded protein: CASSFETSKANIQYF. The gene calls are TRBV7-2 and TRBJ2-4, with 7 positions matching TRBD2. The CDR3 runs 15 residues. J lost 6 bases, V lost 6 bases, and 11 bases had no gene match. Per the germline V gene, CDR1 is SGHTA and CDR2 is FQGNSA.

V gene TRBV29-1 combines with J gene TRBJ2-2; 7 bases map to TRBD1. This CDR3 spans 14 amino acids. Per the germline V gene, CDR1 is SQVTM and CDR2 is ANQGSEA. Trimming removed 6 bases from V and 1 base from J; junction bases left unmatched: 5. The CDR3 DNA is TGCAGCGTGAGAAGGACAGGGAACACCGGGGAGCTGTTTTTT. It specifies CSVRRTGNTGELFF.

This clone was observed a handful of times. An end of the junction differs from the germline gene, which may be a read error. The chain links TRBV10-3 to TRBJ2-3, with TRBD2 matching over 8 bases. The CDR3 loop spans 13 amino acids. Germline CDR1 reads ENHRY; CDR2 reads SYGVKD. This chain's CDR3 is CAISESLAGDFEF. The CDR3 nucleotides read TGTGCCATCAGTGAGTCCCTAGCGGGCGATTTTGAATTT.

The gene calls are TRBV7-9 and TRBJ1-2; D is possibly TRBD1 (5 bases). The CDR3 runs 16 residues. V shed 6 bases and J shed 2 bases, with 19 bases lying between them. Germline assignment: CDR1 SEHNR and CDR2 FQNEAQ (reference sequence). CDR3 DNA sequence: TGTGCCAGCAGACCGGTCCGGGGCCGCGACAACTATGGCTACACCTTC. Encoded protein: CASRPVRGRDNYGYTF.

The chain links TRBV7-2 to TRBJ2-3; 7 bases map to TRBD2. Germline loops: CDR1 SGHTA, CDR2 FQGNSA. Trimming took 3 bases from V and 3 from J; bases not matched to a gene: 6. The CDR3 consists of 15 residues. The CDR3 sequence is CASSFRGVRTDTQYF. The CDR3 region has the DNA TGTGCCAGCAGCTTCCGGGGGGTTCGGACAGATACGCAGTATTTT.

The chain uses TRBV10-2 and TRBJ1-3; D perhaps matches TRBD1 (5 bases). Germline loops: CDR1 WSHSY, CDR2 SAAADI. The V gene lost 10 bases and the J gene lost 0 bases, with 13 bases spanning the gap. There are 14 residues in the CDR3. CDR3 region: CATLGGNSGNTIYF. The CDR3 coding sequence is TGCGCCACCTTGGGGGGGAACTCTGGAAACACCATATATTTT.

This chain links TRBV7-9 with TRBJ1-6; D ambiguous. Trimming left V 6 bases short and J 5 bases short, with 11 bases between. This CDR3 spans 14 amino acids. Germline V gene sequence: CDR1 SEHNR, CDR2 FQNEAQ (reference sequence). For the CDR3, the DNA is TGTGCCAGCAGTAATAGGGATAATAATTCACCCCTCCACTTT. Encoded protein: CASSNRDNNSPLHF.

The gene calls are TRBV9 and TRBJ2-5; 10 bases align to TRBD1. The CDR3 runs 15 residues. V gave up 4 bases and J gave up 2 bases; unmatched junction bases: 5. CDR1 is SGDLS, CDR2 YYNGEE, per germline. CDR3 sequence (DNA): TGTGCCAGCAGCCCGAGGACAGGGGGTCAAGAGACCCAGTACTTC. This encodes CASSPRTGGQETQYF.

The rearrangement links TRBV19 to TRBJ2-1; TRBD1 agrees at 8 bases. Germline V gene lookup returns CDR1 LNHDA and CDR2 SQIVND (reference sequence). The V gene end was trimmed by 4 bases and the J gene end by 0 bases; junction bases not matched to a gene: 8. This CDR3 region has 17 residues. As DNA, the CDR3 is TGTGCCAGTAGTAACCTGCCCGGGACAGGCTCCTACAATGAGCAGTTCTTC. Translation: CASSNLPGTGSYNEQFF. The full variable domain, its missing parts supplied by reference TRBV19 and TRBJ2-1, is DGGITQSPKYLFRKEGQNVTLSCEQNLNHDAMYWYRQDPGQGLRLIYYSQIVNDFQKGDIAEGYSVSREKKESFPLTVTSAQKNPTAFYLCASSNLPGTGSYNEQFFGPGTRLTVL.

This clone showed up just once. This chain uses TRBV5-1 with TRBJ2-3; no firm D call. The V end lost 0 bases, the J end lost 3 bases, and 11 bases lay between the germline ends. Germline loops: CDR1 SGHRS, CDR2 YFSETQ. The CDR3 runs 15 residues. The CDR3 loop reads CASSLGHLGTDTQYF. CDR3 sequence (DNA): TGCGCCAGCAGCTTGGGCCATTTGGGGACAGATACGCAGTATTTT.